The 13 T cell receptor beta chains in this list originate from one sample, sequenced in a study of OX40 agonist ivuxolimab in advanced cancers. Generated by immunoSEQ multiplex PCR, the TCRdb table keeps only in-frame clones and is missing some. The repertoire holds roughly 90,000 clones, with about 90% as singletons. This specimen consisted of CD4+ or CD8+ T cells sorted from blood, obtained in a trial of the OX40 agonist ivuxolimab. The receptors here all came from an adult with an advanced solid tumor such as melanoma, head and neck, liver or kidney cancer.

V is TRBV7-9 and J is TRBJ2-1; D is uncertain. This CDR3 is built from 14 residues. The germline V gene has CDR1 SEHNR and CDR2 FQNEAQ (reference sequence). The V gene lost 5 bases and the J gene lost 5 bases, with 13 bases spanning the gap. The CDR3 sequence: CASSQTKKDNEQFF. DNA for the CDR3: TGTGCCAGCAGCCAAACTAAAAAGGACAATGAGCAGTTCTTC.

This clone occurred once. The V and J genes are TRBV15 and TRBJ2-1, with 10 positions matching TRBD2. The CDR3 loop spans 18 amino acids. Germline values: CDR1 LNHNV, CDR2 YYDKDF (reference sequence). J gave up 2 bases and V 0 bases, and 7 bases lay outside the gene matches. The CDR3 loop reads CATSRDLALAGAYNEQFF. The DNA for the CDR3 is TGTGCCACCAGCAGAGATCTGGCCCTAGCGGGAGCCTACAATGAGCAGTTCTTC.

The chain combines TRBV9 with TRBJ1-1; perhaps TRBD1 as D (5 bases). CDR1 and CDR2 (germline): SGDLS, YYNGEE. Trimming cost V 4 bases and J 4 bases, with 20 bases left between them. CDR3 size: 16 residues. The DNA for the CDR3 is TGTGCCAGCAGCCTCCGAGTTGGAGGGGCGGGCACTGAAGCTTTCTTT. Translation: CASSLRVGGAGTEAFF.

V and J are TRBV20-1 and TRBJ1-1; D not resolved. CDR3 length: 11 amino acids. Trimming took off 2 bases at V and 1 base at J, with 2 bases between the two ends. Germline-derived CDR1 and CDR2 are DFQATT and SNEGSKA (reference sequence). CDR3 residues: CSARSNTEAFF. CDR3 DNA sequence: TGCAGTGCTAGATCGAACACTGAAGCTTTCTTT.

The chain employs TRBV28 and TRBJ1-1; D not certain. Germline-derived CDR1 and CDR2 are MDHEN and SYDVKM. The CDR3 totals 14 residues. V was trimmed by 6 bases and J by 3 bases, leaving 14 bases between them. In DNA form, the CDR3 reads TGTGCCAGCAGCCATTCTATTTACGACACTGAAGCTTTCTTT. It specifies CASSHSIYDTEAFF. The full variable domain, its missing parts supplied by reference TRBV28 and TRBJ1-1, is DVKVTQSSRYLVKRTGEKVFLECVQDMDHENMFWYRQDPGLGLRLIYFSYDVKMKEKGDIPEGYSVSREKKERFSLILESASTNQTSMYLCASSHSIYDTEAFFGQGTRLTVV.

This clone was seen only once. The rearrangement links TRBV15 to TRBJ2-7, with 9 bases that match TRBD1. CDR1 LNHNV and CDR2 YYDKDF come from the germline V gene (reference sequence). The CDR3 extends over 13 amino acids. The CDR3 sequence: CATTGQGSYEQYF. CDR3 in DNA: TGTGCAACAACGGGACAGGGATCCTACGAGCAGTACTTC.

The rearrangement uses TRBV19 and TRBJ1-5; 7 bases align to TRBD1. Unmatched junction bases numbered 9, after V lost 4 bases and J lost 0 bases. CDR3 length equals 17 residues. The germline gives CDR1 LNHDA, CDR2 SQIVND (reference sequence). The CDR3 is CASSKRTGGDSNQPQHF. As DNA, the CDR3 is TGTGCCAGTAGTAAAAGGACAGGAGGTGATAGCAATCAGCCCCAGCATTTT.

The V gene is TRBV29-1, the J gene TRBJ1-2; TRBD1 matches at 7 bases. Trimming took 4 bases from V and 0 from J; bases not matched to a gene: 5. Germline CDR1 is SQVTM and CDR2 is ANQGSEA. The CDR3 totals 14 residues. CDR3 residues: CSVGPQGPNYGYTF. In DNA form, the CDR3 reads TGCAGCGTTGGCCCACAGGGGCCTAACTATGGCTACACCTTC.

The chain employs TRBV7-9 and TRBJ2-7; D remains ambiguous. CDR1 SEHNR and CDR2 FQNEAQ come from the germline V gene (reference sequence). With 7 bases removed from V and 0 bases from J, the gap between germline ends came to 10 bases. The CDR3 contains 13 residues. CDR3 nucleotides: TGTGCCAGCACCTCCTCCGGCTCCTACGAGCAGTACTTC. Its protein product is CASTSSGSYEQYF. Combining the CDR3 with reference TRBV7-9 and TRBJ2-7 gives the whole variable domain DTGVSQNPRHKITKRGQNVTFRCDPISEHNRLYWYRQTLGQGPEFLTYFQNEAQLEKSRLLSDRFSAERPKGSFSTLEIQRTEQGDSAMYLCASTSSGSYEQYFGPGTRLTVT.

The chain has TRBV5-1 and TRBJ2-1; the match to TRBD2 covers 9 bases. From germline, CDR1 is SGHRS and CDR2 YFSETQ. V was pared by 0 bases and J by 7 bases, with 11 bases of the junction left unmatched. CDR3 size: 17 residues. The CDR3 DNA is TGCGCCAGCAGCTTGGGGGCGCGGGAGGGCCCGAGAAATGAGCAGTTCTTC. As protein: CASSLGAREGPRNEQFF.

This rearrangement joins TRBV13 to TRBJ2-5, with 7 bases identical to TRBD2. The DNA matches TRBJ2-7 better at its end, which makes the J call doubtful. The CDR3 loop spans 14 amino acids. The germline V gene encodes CDR1 PRHDT and CDR2 FYEKMQ (reference sequence). The CDR3 region is CASSPRDYSYEQYF. CDR3 nucleotide sequence: TGTGCCAGCAGCCCTCGGGACTACTCCTACGAGCAGTACTTC.

J is TRBJ2-5 and V is TRBV7-6; D not certain. V was clipped by 4 bases and J by 5 bases, with 11 bases between them. This CDR3 is built from 13 residues. Germline CDR1 reads SGHVS; CDR2 reads FNYEAQ. The CDR3 reads CASSSSHSETQYF. The CDR3 nucleotides are TGTGCCAGCAGCTCATCACACAGCGAGACCCAGTACTTC.

This chain uses TRBV7-9 with TRBJ2-3, with 7 bases fitting TRBD2. Per germline, CDR1 SEHNR and CDR2 FQNEAQ (reference sequence). This CDR3 comprises 17 residues. The V and J ends lost 1 base and 4 bases, in that order; junction bases with no gene match: 11. The CDR3 loop is CASSLVSAGVFADTQYF. The CDR3 DNA reads TGTGCCAGCAGCTTAGTCTCTGCGGGAGTGTTTGCAGATACGCAGTATTTT.